This T cell receptor (beta chain) was captured by sequencing in a study of T-cell reconstitution after alpha-beta-depleted transplantation in children. The TCRbeta library was prepared with unique molecular identifiers. TCRdb reprocessed the PCR reads via MiXCR and lists one record per CDR3 protein. The sample has about 200,000 distinct CDR3 sequences; approximately 6% are singletons. General study points: Several hundred expanded graft clones reportedly gave rise to the alpha-beta T cells present about two months after transplant. Some patients' high day-60 TCRbeta diversity was attributed to recipient cells surviving conditioning. At the one-year point after transplant, T-cell counts and TCRbeta diversity were found to come mostly from T cells that had been newly produced.

This clonotype was recorded many times. The antigen is undetermined. The specimen comprised PBMCs, sampled before TCRalphabeta/CD19-depleted stem cell transplant. This receptor was obtained from a girl in the first two years of life with combined immunodeficiency, due to receive a stem cell transplant.

The CDR3 coding sequence is TGTGCCAGCAGTTTACCGACTAGCGGATTTGAGCAGTTCTTC. This translates into CASSLPTSGFEQFF. The rearrangement links TRBV27 to TRBJ2-1; the match to TRBD2 covers 9 bases. The CDR3 totals 14 residues. With V trimmed by 2 bases and J by 9 bases, 5 bases remained unmatched. The germline gives CDR1 MNHEY, CDR2 SMNVEV (reference sequence).